One sample yielded the 28 T cell receptor beta chains listed below, sequenced in a study of blood T cell repertoires in COVID-19. Sequenced by immunoSEQ multiplex PCR; TCRdb stores in-frame clones only, minus some. The table lists around 250,000 clones, 91% of them singletons. The sequencing input was PBMCs or T cells enriched from blood (not recorded which). These receptors originate from a human donor in a cohort exposed to, infected with or recovered from COVID-19 (not recorded which). The donor label of this sample is uncertain.

The chain joins TRBV7-6 to TRBJ2-5, with D uncertain. Germline assignment: CDR1 SGHVS and CDR2 FNYEAQ. The CDR3 contains 13 residues. V was shortened by 5 bases and J by 2 bases, with 9 bases between the two germline ends. CDR3 in DNA: TGTGCCAGCAGCAATTCCCAACAAGAGACCCAGTACTTC. It codes for CASSNSQQETQYF.

The gene calls are TRBV4-3 and TRBJ2-1; no clear D. Deletions cut 0 bases from V and 1 base from J, with 13 bases between. Germline V gene data show CDR1 as LGHNA and CDR2 as YSLEER. This CDR3 has 17 amino acids. The CDR3 region has the DNA TGCGCCAGCAGCCAAGATCACACACCTTCTTCCTACAATGAGCAGTTCTTC. Translation: CASSQDHTPSSYNEQFF.

This chain links TRBV7-8 with TRBJ1-2; D is possibly TRBD1 (5 bases). CDR3 length: 14 amino acids. Trimming cost V 3 bases and J 8 bases, with 16 bases left between them. Germline CDR1 is SGHVS and CDR2 is FQNEAQ. The chain's CDR3 is CASSLGTVEGGYTF. CDR3 in DNA: TGTGCCAGCAGCTTGGGGACGGTGGAGGGAGGCTACACCTTC.

The chain has TRBV12-3 or TRBV12-4 and TRBJ1-6; 7 bases line up with TRBD1. This CDR3 has 11 amino acids. After removal of 3 bases from V and 14 bases from J, the junction contained 1 base not matched to a gene. CDR3: CASSFRGSLHF. CDR3 sequence (DNA): TGTGCCAGCAGTTTCAGGGGGTCCCTCCACTTT.

V is TRBV5-1 and J is TRBJ2-5; tentative D call: TRBD1 (6 bases). CDR3 length: 15 residues. CDR1 is SGHRS and CDR2 is YFSETQ in the germline V gene. Trimming took off 0 bases at V and 0 bases at J, with 9 bases between the two ends. Here the CDR3 DNA reads TGCGCCAGCAGCTTGGGGGGGCGGTACCAAGAGACCCAGTACTTC. Translation: CASSLGGRYQETQYF.

The chain links TRBV14 to TRBJ2-7; TRBD1 is a possible D gene (6 bases). The CDR3 is made up of 13 amino acids. Germline loops: CDR1 SGHDN, CDR2 FVKESK. V was pared by 6 bases and J by 3 bases, with 12 bases between. The DNA for the CDR3 is TGTGCCAGCAGACCCTCGGACAGCTACGAGCAGTACTTC. Translation: CASRPSDSYEQYF.

The chain has TRBV4-2 and TRBJ2-1; no firm D call. Between the trimmed V and J ends, which lost 1 base and 5 bases, there was a span of 6 bases. The V gene's germline CDR1 is LGHNA and CDR2 YNFKEQ. The CDR3 is 13 residues long. This chain's CDR3 is CASSQVIDNEQFF. The CDR3 nucleotides are TGTGCCAGCAGCCAAGTTATAGACAATGAGCAGTTCTTC.

V and J are TRBV27 and TRBJ2-1; 7 bases line up with TRBD2. There are 14 residues in the CDR3. Germline CDR1 reads MNHEY; CDR2 reads SMNVEV (reference sequence). Germline trimming cut 5 bases from V and 7 bases from J; bases unmatched to any gene: 8. The CDR3 here is CASSQPTSSNEQFF. Here the CDR3 DNA reads TGTGCCAGCAGTCAACCGACTAGCTCAAATGAGCAGTTCTTC.

This clone has only a few counts. This CDR3 reads CASGPQGIGTDTQYF. CDR3 bases: TGTGCTAGTGGTCCACAGGGAATTGGAACAGATACGCAGTATTTT. The V and J genes are TRBV12-5 and TRBJ2-3; TRBD1 might be the D (6 bases). Germline values: CDR1 LGHNT, CDR2 FRNRAP. Trimming cost V 5 bases and J 3 bases, with 15 bases left between them. The CDR3 sequence is 15 residues long. The entire variable domain, with the rest obtained from reference TRBV12-5 and TRBJ2-3, is as follows: DARVTQTPRHKVTEMGQEVTMRCQPILGHNTVFWYRQTMMQGLELLAYFRNRAPLDDSGMPKDRFSAEMPDATLATLKIQPSEPRDSAVYFCASGPQGIGTDTQYFGPGTRLTVL.

This sequence joins TRBV5-4 and TRBJ1-1; 7 positions agree with TRBD1. The ends lost 0 bases at V and 2 bases at J; junction bases unmatched: 7. This CDR3 is built from 16 residues. Per the germline V gene, CDR1 is SGHNT and CDR2 is YYREEE (reference sequence). The CDR3 loop reads CASSLAPRGQNTEAFF. The DNA for the CDR3 is TGTGCCAGCAGCTTGGCCCCGAGGGGGCAAAACACTGAAGCTTTCTTT.

The chain recombines TRBV3-1 (or the pseudogene TRBV3-2) with TRBJ2-1, with 7 bases identical to TRBD2. Germline CDR1 reads LGHDT; CDR2 reads YNNKEL (reference sequence). The CDR3 has 16 amino acids. Trimming at V came to 0 bases and at J to 2 bases, leaving 4 bases not matched to a gene. The CDR3 DNA sequence: TGTGCCAGCAGCCAAGAAAGCGCGGGGGCCTACAATGAGCAGTTCTTC. As protein: CASSQESAGAYNEQFF.

V is TRBV12-5 and J is TRBJ1-1; 11 bases are a match to TRBD1. The CDR3 has 15 residues. V was pared by 5 bases and J by 4 bases, with 6 bases of the junction left unmatched. Germline CDR1 is LGHNT and CDR2 is FRNRAP. CDR3 sequence reads: CASGPGQGASTEAFF. Written as DNA, the CDR3 is TGTGCTAGTGGTCCCGGACAGGGGGCCAGCACTGAAGCTTTCTTT.

The V and J genes are TRBV5-4 and TRBJ2-1; the D gene is possibly TRBD1 (6 bases). CDR3 size: 15 residues. V lost 3 bases and J 6 bases, leaving 16 bases between the germline ends. The germline V gene encodes CDR1 SGHNT and CDR2 YYREEE (reference sequence). CDR3 nucleotide sequence: TGTGCCAGCAGCTCTCGGGCTAGCAGGGGCAATGAGCAGTTCTTC. This encodes CASSSRASRGNEQFF.

For the CDR3, the DNA is TGCGCCAGCAGCTTGGGGACAGAAGAAAAACTGTTTTTT. It encodes CASSLGTEEKLFF. This chain connects TRBV5-1 to TRBJ1-4; maybe TRBD1 (6 bases). The V end lost 0 bases, the J end lost 8 bases, and 8 bases lay between the germline ends. Per the germline V gene, CDR1 is SGHRS and CDR2 is YFSETQ. This CDR3 has 13 residues. The variable domain in full, with the rest retrieved from reference TRBV5-1 and TRBJ1-4, is KAGVTQTPRYLIKTRGQQVTLSCSPISGHRSVSWYQQTPGQGLQFLFEYFSETQRNKGNFPGRFSGRQFSNSRSEMNVSTLELGDSALYLCASSLGTEEKLFFGSGTQLSVL.

The chain uses TRBV18 and TRBJ1-1; D is uncertain. In germline, CDR1 is KGHSH, CDR2 LQKENI. V gave up 0 bases and J gave up 5 bases, with 10 bases separating them. CDR3 length equals 14 residues. The CDR3 nucleotides are TGTGCCAGCTCACCACCCGGGGATGGAACTGAAGCTTTCTTT. Translating gives CASSPPGDGTEAFF.

This chain links TRBV7-2 with TRBJ1-3, with 7 bases fitting TRBD1. Germline V gene sequence: CDR1 SGHTA, CDR2 FQGNSA. The V and J ends lost 5 bases and 4 bases, in that order; junction bases with no gene match: 5. The CDR3 loop spans 14 amino acids. CDR3 DNA: TGTGCCAGCAGCCTCAGACAGGGCGGAAACACCATATATTTT. Its translation: CASSLRQGGNTIYF.

This sequence joins TRBV6-2 or TRBV6-3 and TRBJ1-2; D ambiguous. The CDR3 extends over 15 amino acids. The V gene's germline CDR1 is MNHEY and CDR2 SVGEGT. V was cut by 5 bases and J by 5 bases, with 18 bases left in between. This CDR3 reads CASSDPSGLRYGYTF. The CDR3 DNA reads TGTGCCAGCAGTGACCCGTCGGGGTTGAGGTATGGCTACACCTTC.

The rearrangement uses TRBV6-5 and TRBJ1-5, with 9 bases lining up with TRBD1. CDR3 length: 15 amino acids. CDR1 is MNHEY, CDR2 SVGAGI, per germline. V trimming: 1 base; J trimming: 2 bases; junction bases outside the gene matches: 0. The CDR3 DNA reads as TGTGCCAGCAGTTACTGGGACAGGGGCAATCAGCCCCAGCATTTT. This translates into CASSYWDRGNQPQHF.

The gene calls are TRBV7-8 and TRBJ2-7, with TRBD1 matching over 7 bases. Trimming cost V 5 bases and J 0 bases; bases outside gene matches: 13. Germline CDR1 SGHVS, CDR2 FQNEAQ. CDR3 length: 17 amino acids. DNA of the CDR3: TGTGCCAGCAGCCCCAGGAGAACCGGGACAGTCTCCTACGAGCAGTACTTC. This encodes CASSPRRTGTVSYEQYF.

The genes are TRBV29-1 and TRBJ2-1; D may be TRBD2 (7 bases). The ends were cut back, 4 bases at V and 7 bases at J, with 11 bases in the middle. The CDR3 consists of 12 residues. The germline V gene has CDR1 SQVTM and CDR2 ANQGSEA. CDR3 nucleotide sequence: TGCAGCGTTGTTAAGGGGGGGAATGAGCAGTTCTTC. It codes for CSVVKGGNEQFF.

This rearrangement joins TRBV25-1 to TRBJ2-7; D gene uncertain. V lost 3 bases, J lost 3 bases, and 6 bases lay in between. This CDR3 is 12 amino acids long. Germline lookup yields CDR1 MGHDK and CDR2 SYGVNS. The CDR3 bases are TGTGCCAGCAGTGACCGGTTCTACGAGCAGTACTTC. Its translation is CASSDRFYEQYF.

A few counts support this clone. The chain uses TRBV27 and TRBJ2-7, with TRBD1 matching 8 bases. The CDR3 runs 15 residues. The trim removed 1 base at V and 5 bases at J, leaving 7 bases unmatched. CDR1 MNHEY and CDR2 SMNVEV come from the germline V gene (reference sequence). CDR3 bases: TGTGCCAGCAGTTTATTTCGGACAGGGCGCAACGAGCAGTACTTC. Its protein is CASSLFRTGRNEQYF.

This clone was picked up one time. The rearrangement links TRBV20-1 to TRBJ2-3; weak D call: TRBD1 (6 bases). V shed 3 bases and J shed 4 bases, with 11 bases lying between them. In germline, CDR1 is DFQATT, CDR2 SNEGSKA (reference sequence). This CDR3 has 13 residues. The CDR3 sequence is CSASQGSADTQYF. Written as DNA, the CDR3 is TGCAGTGCTAGTCAGGGGTCGGCAGATACGCAGTATTTT.

The rearrangement uses TRBV19 and TRBJ1-3; possible D gene TRBD1, 5 bases. From germline, CDR1 is LNHDA and CDR2 SQIVND (reference sequence). Trimming took off 3 bases at V and 2 bases at J, with 8 bases between the two ends. There are 14 residues in the CDR3. Here the CDR3 reads CASSIRVPGNTIYF. CDR3 coding DNA: TGTGCCAGTAGTATCAGGGTCCCTGGAAACACCATATATTTT.

In this sample, this clone turned up once. The chain couples TRBV3-1 (or the pseudogene TRBV3-2) to TRBJ1-1, with 7 bases matching TRBD1. The V and J ends lost 4 bases and 0 bases, in that order; junction bases with no gene match: 2. The CDR3 is made up of 14 amino acids. Per the germline V gene, CDR1 is LGHDT and CDR2 is YNNKEL (reference sequence). The DNA for the CDR3 is TGTGCCAGCAGCCCGGGACAGATGAACACTGAAGCTTTCTTT. Its protein is CASSPGQMNTEAFF.

J is TRBJ1-1 and V is TRBV18, with D uncertain. Germline loops: CDR1 KGHSH, CDR2 LQKENI. This CDR3 contains 14 residues. Trimming cost V 6 bases and J 3 bases, with 14 bases left between them. CDR3: CASSPTREDTEAFF. The CDR3 DNA reads TGTGCCAGCTCCCCGACACGGGAGGACACTGAAGCTTTCTTT. Full variable domain (remainder filled in from reference TRBV18 and TRBJ1-1): NAGVMQNPRHLVRRRGQEARLRCSPMKGHSHVYWYRQLPEEGLKFMVYLQKENIIDESGMPKERFSAEFPKEGPSILRIQQVVRGDSAAYFCASSPTREDTEAFFGQGTRLTVV.

The genes are TRBV10-2 and TRBJ2-5; D is possibly TRBD2 (5 bases). In germline, CDR1 is WSHSY, CDR2 SAAADI. Trimming cost V 9 bases and J 0 bases, with 14 bases left between them. This CDR3 is 14 amino acids long. The CDR3 sequence is CASSAVAHQETQYF. In DNA, the CDR3 is TGCGCCAGTAGCGCCGTGGCCCACCAAGAGACCCAGTACTTC.

This clone occurred once. The chain is built from TRBV7-9 and TRBJ1-1; 8 positions agree with TRBD1. The CDR3 is 14 amino acids. The trim removed 6 bases at V and 3 bases at J, leaving 6 bases unmatched. The germline V gene encodes CDR1 SEHNR and CDR2 FQNEAQ (reference sequence). The CDR3 bases are TGTGCCAGCAGAAAGATGACAGGGGACACTGAAGCTTTCTTT. Protein: CASRKMTGDTEAFF.